The TCR beta chain described here comes from a study of human T cells and chemical hapten exposure. Study-wide points: Alopecia affected the donors, so their immune response may differ from healthy people's.

The CDR3 length is 12 residues. V was pared by 10 bases and J by 9 bases, with 16 bases between. Per the germline V gene, CDR1 is MNHEY and CDR2 is SVGEGT. Time point of the sample: pre-sensitization, week 0. Indicated treatment: therapeutic diphenylcyclopropenone sensitization with weekly scalp DPC. The authors extracted total RNA from unfractionated whole blood. Each CDR3 protein gets one entry after TCRdb re-called the RACE reads with MiXCR. The table has more than 150,000 distinct CDR3 sequences, approximately 29% seen once. This clonotype has more than one count but fewer than ten. Its antigen is not identified.

The chain has TRBV6-2 or TRBV6-3 and TRBJ2-1; D unresolved. The sequencing here drew on whole blood, taken in connection with sensitization to the hapten diphenylcyclopropenone (DPC). This sequence originates from a woman in her twenties or thirties with alopecia areata. Some clones in this sample may be carry-over from other donors' samples. For the CDR3, the DNA is TGTGCCACGGTTGCCGTAACGGGTGAGCAGTTCTTC. This sequence encodes CATVAVTGEQFF.